Each of the 28 T cell receptor beta chains below was sequenced from the same sample in a study of control samples from healthy donors and cancer patients. Assay: immunoSEQ multiplex PCR; the TCRdb copy retains only in-frame clones and omits some. Its table records approximately 190,000 clones. Sample: blood. All receptors come from a woman under 40 in good health.

The chain recombines TRBV6-5 with TRBJ2-3, with TRBD2 matching 9 bases. Germline CDR1 MNHEY, CDR2 SVGAGI. With 3 bases clipped from V and 4 bases from J, the junction kept 5 bases outside the gene matches. This CDR3 has 15 amino acids. The CDR3 bases are TGTGCCAGCAGTTATGCGGGGGGGCGGGCAGATACGCAGTATTTT. Its translation is CASSYAGGRADTQYF.

CDR3 in DNA: TGTGCCAGCACCCCCGGGCCGCCCTTCACAGATACGCAGTATTTT. This codes for CASTPGPPFTDTQYF. The genes are TRBV9 and TRBJ2-3; unclear D gene. The CDR3 covers 15 residues. Germline V gene lookup returns CDR1 SGDLS and CDR2 YYNGEE. Trimming shortened V by 6 bases and J by 2 bases, and 16 bases separated the two germline ends.

J is TRBJ1-1 and V is TRBV11-1, with TRBD1 matching over 7 bases. The trim removed 5 bases at V and 9 bases at J, leaving 6 bases unmatched. The V gene's germline CDR1 is SGHAT and CDR2 FQDESV (reference sequence). This CDR3 has 12 amino acids. CDR3 coding DNA: TGTGCCAGCAGCCCTGGACAGGTGCAAGCTTTCTTT. Protein: CASSPGQVQAFF.

The V call is TRBV5-1, the J call TRBJ2-1; 8 bases align to TRBD2. From germline, CDR1 is SGHRS and CDR2 YFSETQ. Trimming at V came to 3 bases and at J to 11 bases, leaving 19 bases not matched to a gene. The CDR3 has 17 amino acids. CDR3: CASSSFPGGQGSLQQFF. Here the CDR3 DNA reads TGCGCCAGCAGCTCCTTTCCGGGGGGGCAGGGTTCGTTGCAGCAGTTCTTC.

The chain couples TRBV6-5 to TRBJ1-1; D not resolved. The ends were cut back, 0 bases at V and 0 bases at J, with 8 bases in the middle. The CDR3 runs to 15 residues. Germline values: CDR1 MNHEY, CDR2 SVGAGI. The CDR3 loop reads CASSYSRRMNTEAFF. In DNA form, the CDR3 reads TGTGCCAGCAGTTACTCCCGTCGGATGAACACTGAAGCTTTCTTT.

The chain carries TRBV18 and TRBJ2-7; D gene uncertain. The CDR3 extends over 15 amino acids. V was shortened by 3 bases and J by 5 bases, with 17 bases between the two germline ends. Germline CDR1 and CDR2: KGHSH and LQKENI. The CDR3 reads CASSPVSPPGDEQYF. The CDR3 bases are TGTGCCAGCTCACCGGTTAGCCCCCCCGGCGACGAGCAGTACTTC.

The chain is built from TRBV4-1 and TRBJ2-2; the D is unclear. Germline-derived CDR1 and CDR2 are MGHRA and YSYEKL. This CDR3 has 16 residues. V was trimmed by 1 base and J by 4 bases, leaving 13 bases between them. DNA of the CDR3: TGCGCCAGCAGCCAAGTGGGTTCTGGGCGCACCGGGGAGCTGTTTTTT. It translates to CASSQVGSGRTGELFF.

The V and J genes are TRBV4-1 and TRBJ2-7; the match to TRBD1 covers 9 bases. The germline V gene has CDR1 MGHRA and CDR2 YSYEKL. The ends lost 0 bases at V and 4 bases at J; junction bases unmatched: 4. CDR3 length equals 15 residues. The CDR3 DNA reads TGCGCCAGCAGCCAAGATGCGGACAGGGGTTACGAGCAGTACTTC. It yields the protein CASSQDADRGYEQYF.

The J gene is TRBJ1-6, the V gene TRBV3-1 (or the pseudogene TRBV3-2), with a tentative D call TRBD1 (6 bases). Germline CDR1 LGHDT, CDR2 YNNKEL (reference sequence). The CDR3 runs to 14 residues. V was shortened by 8 bases and J by 7 bases, with 15 bases between the two germline ends. This CDR3 is CASQGGTSNSPLHF. The CDR3 nucleotides are TGTGCCAGCCAAGGGGGAACCTCAAATTCACCCCTCCACTTT.

V usage is TRBV19 and J usage is TRBJ1-4; D remains unclear. In germline, CDR1 is LNHDA, CDR2 SQIVND (reference sequence). CDR3 size: 15 residues. The germline V and J ends were trimmed by 3 bases and 0 bases, with 8 bases remaining between them. CDR3 sequence (DNA): TGTGCCAGTAGTATCGAGTCTGCAACTAATGAAAAACTGTTTTTT. Translation: CASSIESATNEKLFF.

DNA for the CDR3: TGCGCCAGCAGTACTTCCTCTACAGGGATCTCTGGAAACACCATATATTTT. Protein product: CASSTSSTGISGNTIYF. J is TRBJ1-3 and V is TRBV4-1, with D perhaps TRBD1 (6 bases). Trimming shortened V by 6 bases and J by 0 bases, and 18 bases separated the two germline ends. The CDR3 extends over 17 amino acids. Germline V lookup: CDR1 MGHRA, CDR2 YSYEKL.

The chain has TRBV27 and TRBJ1-2; possibly TRBD1 for D (6 bases). There are 11 residues in the CDR3. In germline, CDR1 is MNHEY, CDR2 SMNVEV (reference sequence). The germline V and J ends were trimmed by 6 bases and 7 bases, with 9 bases remaining between them. DNA for the CDR3: TGTGCCAGCAGACAGGGTCGTGGCTACACCTTC. Its translation is CASRQGRGYTF.

V usage is TRBV11-2 and J usage is TRBJ1-6; perhaps TRBD1 as D (6 bases). V lost 7 bases to trimming and J lost 7 bases, with 17 bases between them. CDR3 length: 15 amino acids. Germline V CDR1 and CDR2: SGHAT, FQNNGV. The CDR3 loop is CASTLIDRPNSPLHF. CDR3 DNA: TGTGCCAGCACCCTAATTGACAGGCCCAATTCACCCCTCCACTTT.

CDR3 DNA: TGTGCCAGCTCACCACCGGGGGGTCAGCCCCAGCATTTT. As protein: CASSPPGGQPQHF. This rearrangement joins TRBV18 to TRBJ1-5; D is possibly TRBD1 (5 bases). The CDR3 has 13 amino acids. Germline assignment: CDR1 KGHSH and CDR2 LQKENI. Trimming took off 0 bases at V and 6 bases at J, with 6 bases between the two ends.

This chain connects TRBV18 to TRBJ1-1; 8 nucleotides match TRBD1. V lost 1 base, J lost 4 bases, and 5 bases stayed unmatched. CDR1 and CDR2 from the germline V gene are KGHSH and LQKENI. The CDR3 runs 15 residues. CDR3 protein: CASSPLTGDGTEAFF. In nucleotides, the CDR3 is TGTGCCAGCTCACCACTGACAGGGGATGGCACTGAAGCTTTCTTT.

The chain uses TRBV5-5 and TRBJ1-5; 8 positions agree with TRBD1. Germline-derived CDR1 and CDR2 are SGHKS and YYEKEE (reference sequence). The CDR3 covers 16 residues. The V gene end was trimmed by 4 bases and the J gene end by 1 base; junction bases not matched to a gene: 7. CDR3 sequence reads: CASSLWTGTSNQPQHF. The CDR3 DNA reads TGTGCCAGCAGCCTGTGGACAGGGACGAGCAATCAGCCCCAGCATTTT.

The V call is TRBV28, the J call TRBJ2-3; the D gene is possibly TRBD2 (6 bases). Germline V CDR1 and CDR2: MDHEN, SYDVKM. V was trimmed by 11 bases and J by 0 bases, leaving 12 bases between them. The CDR3 loop spans 13 amino acids. CDR3 nucleotides: TGTGCCGGAGGGAGCGCTAGCACAGATACGCAGTATTTT. It specifies CAGGSASTDTQYF.

The chain joins TRBV5-6 to TRBJ1-4, with TRBD1 as a possible D gene (5 bases). V lost 0 bases and J lost 6, with 9 bases in between. Germline V lookup: CDR1 SGHDT, CDR2 YYEEEE. The CDR3 loop spans 14 amino acids. Written as DNA, the CDR3 is TGTGCCAGCAGCTTGGTGGGGGAGGATGAAAAACTGTTTTTT. It translates to CASSLVGEDEKLFF.

The chain joins TRBV19 to TRBJ1-5; TRBD1 matches at 7 bases. From germline, CDR1 is LNHDA and CDR2 SQIVND (reference sequence). The CDR3 covers 14 residues. V shed 1 base, J shed 5 bases, and the junction held 2 bases outside the gene matches. The CDR3 coding sequence is TGTGCCAGTAGTATAGGACAGGGATATCAGCCCCAGCATTTT. It specifies CASSIGQGYQPQHF.

The rearrangement links TRBV2 to TRBJ1-2; TRBD1 matches 8 bases. The CDR3 consists of 13 residues. V lost 6 bases and J lost 7; bases outside the gene matches: 7. Germline CDR1 SNHLY, CDR2 FYNNEI. Here the CDR3 DNA reads TGTGCCAGCAGCGACAGGGGCTGGCTTGGCTACACCTTC. Amino acid sequence: CASSDRGWLGYTF.

The chain couples TRBV10-2 to TRBJ1-2; tentative D call: TRBD1 (6 bases). The CDR3 contains 13 residues. Germline V gene lookup returns CDR1 WSHSY and CDR2 SAAADI. With 8 bases removed from V and 4 bases from J, the gap between germline ends came to 14 bases. CDR3 DNA sequence: TGCGCCAGCCGGGACACCAACCTCTATGGCTACACCTTC. It codes for CASRDTNLYGYTF.

The J gene is TRBJ2-7, the V gene TRBV4-1; TRBD2 matches 13 bases. The germline V gene encodes CDR1 MGHRA and CDR2 YSYEKL. The CDR3 extends over 17 amino acids. Trimming removed 3 bases from V and 4 bases from J; junction bases left unmatched: 9. CDR3 in DNA: TGCGCCAGCAGCCAGCCTGAACTAGCGGGGGGGCCGTACGAGCAGTACTTC. Amino acids: CASSQPELAGGPYEQYF.

The rearrangement joins TRBV25-1 to TRBJ2-1, with no clear D. Germline CDR1 is MGHDK and CDR2 is SYGVNS. V was trimmed by 3 bases and J by 5 bases, leaving 20 bases between them. The CDR3 covers 17 residues. CDR3 DNA: TGTGCCAGCAGTGACCCCGCGGACCCCCTGACGGACAATGAGCAGTTCTTC. Its protein product is CASSDPADPLTDNEQFF.

The V and J genes are TRBV10-1 and TRBJ1-1; 7 bases match TRBD1. Per germline, CDR1 WNHNN and CDR2 SYGVQD (reference sequence). The junction had 4 bases not matched to a gene; V was cut back by 2 bases and J by 1 base. The CDR3 extends over 15 amino acids. Here the CDR3 reads CASSEGGTANTEAFF. DNA of the CDR3: TGCGCCAGCAGTGAGGGTGGGACAGCGAACACTGAAGCTTTCTTT.

The V gene is TRBV27, the J gene TRBJ1-2; TRBD1 agrees at 7 bases. The germline V gene encodes CDR1 MNHEY and CDR2 SMNVEV (reference sequence). This CDR3 has 15 amino acids. J gave up 0 bases and V 7 bases, and 8 bases lay outside the gene matches. Here the CDR3 DNA reads TGTGCCAGCACCAAACAGGGGAACGCTAACTATGGCTACACCTTC. This sequence encodes CASTKQGNANYGYTF.

The rearrangement joins TRBV19 to TRBJ1-5; D remains ambiguous. Looked up from germline, CDR1 is LNHDA and CDR2 is SQIVND (reference sequence). Trimming pared 3 bases from V and 10 bases from J, leaving 10 bases between. The CDR3 loop spans 12 amino acids. CDR3 bases: TGTGCCAGTAGTATCGGGAGGCCACCCCAGCATTTT. Protein: CASSIGRPPQHF.

V and J are TRBV5-8 and TRBJ2-5, with TRBD1 matching 7 bases. The CDR3 consists of 13 residues. Germline V gene sequence: CDR1 SGHTS, CDR2 YDEGEE. The ends lost 4 bases at V and 9 bases at J; junction bases unmatched: 9. Here the CDR3 reads CASSPGQEMAQYF. CDR3 DNA sequence: TGTGCCAGCAGCCCTGGACAGGAGATGGCCCAGTACTTC.

The chain couples TRBV5-5 to TRBJ1-4, with 7 bases aligning to TRBD1. The CDR3 length is 15 residues. The trim removed 4 bases at V and 3 bases at J, leaving 6 bases unmatched. From germline, CDR1 is SGHKS and CDR2 YYEKEE (reference sequence). Here the CDR3 DNA reads TGTGCCAGCAGCCGGACAGGTGGCGCTAATGAAAAACTGTTTTTT. Encoded protein: CASSRTGGANEKLFF.